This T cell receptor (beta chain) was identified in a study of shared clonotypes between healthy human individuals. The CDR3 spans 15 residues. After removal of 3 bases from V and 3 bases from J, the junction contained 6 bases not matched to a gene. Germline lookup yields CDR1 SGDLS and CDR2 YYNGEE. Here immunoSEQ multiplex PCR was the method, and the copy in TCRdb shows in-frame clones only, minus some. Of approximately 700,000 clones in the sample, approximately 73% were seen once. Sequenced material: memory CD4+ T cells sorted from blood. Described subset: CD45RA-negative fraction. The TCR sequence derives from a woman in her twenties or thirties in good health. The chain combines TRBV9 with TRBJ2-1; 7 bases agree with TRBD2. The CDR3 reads CASSAAGERYNEQFF. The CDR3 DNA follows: TGTGCCAGCAGCGCGGCGGGAGAGCGCTACAATGAGCAGTTCTTC. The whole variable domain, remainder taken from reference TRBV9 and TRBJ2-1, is DSGVTQTPKHLITATGQRVTLRCSPRSGDLSVYWYQQSLDQGLQFLIQYYNGEERAKGNILERFSAQQFPDLHSELNLSSLELGDSALYFCASSAAGERYNEQFFGPGTRLTVL.